The following is a T cell receptor (beta chain) sequence with its context. Its specificity is not known. This entry is derived from a study of cytomegalovirus exposure and HLA in healthy donors. About the study: The same platform was used for the 90 to 150 validation repertoires as for the 650 to 700 first-cohort repertoires, as reported in a later analysis.

Study-wide results and caveats: The study flagged approximately 180 TCR beta chains as cytomegalovirus-associated. Later, an analysis found that TCR clusters from the first cohort tended to co-occur in the roughly 110 validation repertoires.

The donors were members of the approximately 130-subject validation cohort (separate from the approximately 670-subject first cohort). Sequencing used immunoSEQ multiplex PCR; TCRdb keeps in-frame clones, though not all of them. The sample has about 130,000 clones; more than 70% are singletons. The length of the CDR3 is 13 residues. Germline CDR1 is GTSNPN and CDR2 is SVGIG (reference sequence). V lost 1 base and J lost 5; bases outside the gene matches: 4. The chain recombines TRBV30 with TRBJ2-7, with 8 bases matching TRBD1. Sequencing used PBMCs. The sequence was collected from a man aged 30-40 years in good health and CMV-seronegative. CDR3 sequence (DNA): TGTGCCTGGAGTGGGGGACAGGCCCACGAGCAGTACTTC. Translating it yields CAWSGGQAHEQYF.